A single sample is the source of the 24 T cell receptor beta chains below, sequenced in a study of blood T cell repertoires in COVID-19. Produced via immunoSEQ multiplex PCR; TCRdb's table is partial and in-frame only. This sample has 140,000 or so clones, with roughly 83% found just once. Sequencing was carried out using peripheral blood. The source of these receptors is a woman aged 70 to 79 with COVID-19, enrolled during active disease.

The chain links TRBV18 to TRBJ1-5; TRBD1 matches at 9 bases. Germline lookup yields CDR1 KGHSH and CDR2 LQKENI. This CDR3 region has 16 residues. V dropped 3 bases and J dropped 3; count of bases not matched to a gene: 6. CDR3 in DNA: TGTGCCAGCTCACCGTCGACAGGGGGAAACAATCAGCCCCAGCATTTT. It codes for CASSPSTGGNNQPQHF.

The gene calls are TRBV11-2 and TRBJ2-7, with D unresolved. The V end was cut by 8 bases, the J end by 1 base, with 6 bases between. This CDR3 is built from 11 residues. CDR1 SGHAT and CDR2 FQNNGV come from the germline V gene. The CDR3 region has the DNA TGTGCCAGCGGTCGGTCCTACGAGCAGTACTTC. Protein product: CASGRSYEQYF.

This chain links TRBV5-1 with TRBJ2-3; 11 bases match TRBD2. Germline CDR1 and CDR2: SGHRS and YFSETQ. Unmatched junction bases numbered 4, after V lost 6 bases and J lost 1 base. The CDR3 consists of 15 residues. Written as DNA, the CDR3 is TGCGCCAGCAAAGAACTAGCGGGGGGCACAGATACGCAGTATTTT. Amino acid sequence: CASKELAGGTDTQYF. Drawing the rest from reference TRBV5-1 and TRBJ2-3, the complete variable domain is KAGVTQTPRYLIKTRGQQVTLSCSPISGHRSVSWYQQTPGQGLQFLFEYFSETQRNKGNFPGRFSGRQFSNSRSEMNVSTLELGDSALYLCASKELAGGTDTQYFGPGTRLTVL.

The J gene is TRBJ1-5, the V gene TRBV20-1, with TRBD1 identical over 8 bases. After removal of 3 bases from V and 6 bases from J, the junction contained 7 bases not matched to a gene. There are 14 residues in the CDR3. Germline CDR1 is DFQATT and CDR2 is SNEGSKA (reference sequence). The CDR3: CSASGQGGGQPQHF. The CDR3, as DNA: TGCAGTGCTAGTGGACAGGGTGGGGGTCAGCCCCAGCATTTT.

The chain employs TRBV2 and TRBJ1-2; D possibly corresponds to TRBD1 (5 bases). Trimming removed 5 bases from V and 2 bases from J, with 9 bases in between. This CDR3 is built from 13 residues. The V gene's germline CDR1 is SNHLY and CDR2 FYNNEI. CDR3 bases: TGTGCCAGCAGTCAGGACACGAACTATGGCTACACCTTC. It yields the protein CASSQDTNYGYTF.

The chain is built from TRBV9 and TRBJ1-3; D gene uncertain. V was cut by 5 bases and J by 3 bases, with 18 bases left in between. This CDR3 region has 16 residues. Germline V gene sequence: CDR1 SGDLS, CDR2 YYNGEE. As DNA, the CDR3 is TGTGCCAGCAGTCGTGAATCGAGGGCGGGTGGAAACACCATATATTTT. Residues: CASSRESRAGGNTIYF.

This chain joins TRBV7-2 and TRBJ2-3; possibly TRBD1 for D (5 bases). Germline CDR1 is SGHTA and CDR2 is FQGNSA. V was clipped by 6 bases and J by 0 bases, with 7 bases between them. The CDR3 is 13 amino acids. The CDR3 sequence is CASRTASTDTQYF. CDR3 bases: TGTGCCAGCAGGACAGCAAGCACAGATACGCAGTATTTT.

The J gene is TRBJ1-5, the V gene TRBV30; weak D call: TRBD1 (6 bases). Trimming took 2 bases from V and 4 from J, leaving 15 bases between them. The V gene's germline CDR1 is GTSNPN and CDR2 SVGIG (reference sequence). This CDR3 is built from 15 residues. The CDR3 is CAWSMGSGANQPQHF. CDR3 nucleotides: TGTGCCTGGAGTATGGGTTCAGGGGCTAATCAGCCCCAGCATTTT.

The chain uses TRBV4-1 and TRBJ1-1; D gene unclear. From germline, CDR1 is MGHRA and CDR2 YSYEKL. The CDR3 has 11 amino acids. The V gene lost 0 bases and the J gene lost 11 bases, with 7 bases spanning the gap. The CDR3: CASSQDGRAFF. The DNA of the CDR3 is TGCGCCAGCAGCCAAGATGGGAGGGCTTTCTTT.

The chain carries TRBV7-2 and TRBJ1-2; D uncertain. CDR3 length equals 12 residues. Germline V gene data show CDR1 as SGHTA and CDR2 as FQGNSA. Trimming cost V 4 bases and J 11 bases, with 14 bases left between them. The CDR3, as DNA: TGTGCCAGCAGCTCCCGGTCAAATGAGTACACCTTC. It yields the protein CASSSRSNEYTF.

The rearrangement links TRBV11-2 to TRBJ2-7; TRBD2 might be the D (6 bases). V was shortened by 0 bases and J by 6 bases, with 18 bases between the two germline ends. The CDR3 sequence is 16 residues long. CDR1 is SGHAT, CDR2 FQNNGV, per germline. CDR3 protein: CASSLDRRVITGEQYF. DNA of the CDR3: TGTGCCAGCAGCTTAGATAGGAGGGTTATTACTGGCGAGCAGTACTTC.

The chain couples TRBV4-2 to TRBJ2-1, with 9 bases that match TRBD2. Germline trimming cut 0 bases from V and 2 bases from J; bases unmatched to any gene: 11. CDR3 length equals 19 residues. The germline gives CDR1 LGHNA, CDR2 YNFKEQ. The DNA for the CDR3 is TGTGCCAGCAGCCAAGATGAGCCAGCGGGGGGCCTCGCCTACAATGAGCAGTTCTTC. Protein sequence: CASSQDEPAGGLAYNEQFF.

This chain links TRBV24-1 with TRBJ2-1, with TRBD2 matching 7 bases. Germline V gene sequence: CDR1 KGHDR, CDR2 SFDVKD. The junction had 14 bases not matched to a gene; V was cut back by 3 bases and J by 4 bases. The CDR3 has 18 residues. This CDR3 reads CATSDAPGTVGGYNEQFF. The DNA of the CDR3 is TGTGCCACCAGTGATGCCCCCGGGACGGTCGGGGGGTACAATGAGCAGTTCTTC.

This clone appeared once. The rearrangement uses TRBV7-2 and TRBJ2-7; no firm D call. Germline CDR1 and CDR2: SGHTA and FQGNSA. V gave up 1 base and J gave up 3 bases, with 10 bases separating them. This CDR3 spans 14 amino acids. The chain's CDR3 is CASSLVVGHYEQYF. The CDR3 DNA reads TGTGCCAGCAGCTTAGTTGTCGGTCACTACGAGCAGTACTTC.

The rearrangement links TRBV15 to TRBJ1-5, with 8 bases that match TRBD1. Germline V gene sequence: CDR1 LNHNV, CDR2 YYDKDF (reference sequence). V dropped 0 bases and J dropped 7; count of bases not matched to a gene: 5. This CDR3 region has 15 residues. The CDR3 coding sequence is TGTGCCACCAGCAGAGATAAGACAGGGGAACAGCCCCAGCATTTT. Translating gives CATSRDKTGEQPQHF.

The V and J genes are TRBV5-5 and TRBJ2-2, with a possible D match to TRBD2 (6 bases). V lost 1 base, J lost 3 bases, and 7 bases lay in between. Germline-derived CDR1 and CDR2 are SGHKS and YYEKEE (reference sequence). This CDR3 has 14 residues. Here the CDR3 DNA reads TGTGCCAGCAGCTTGTGGGGGGACACCGGGGAGCTGTTTTTT. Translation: CASSLWGDTGELFF.

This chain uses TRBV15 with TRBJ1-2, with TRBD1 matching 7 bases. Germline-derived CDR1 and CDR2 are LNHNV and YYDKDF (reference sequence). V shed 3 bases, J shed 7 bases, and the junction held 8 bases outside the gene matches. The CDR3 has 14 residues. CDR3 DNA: TGTGCCACCAGCAGGGAGGCCAGGGGGGTTGGCTACACCTTC. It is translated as CATSREARGVGYTF.

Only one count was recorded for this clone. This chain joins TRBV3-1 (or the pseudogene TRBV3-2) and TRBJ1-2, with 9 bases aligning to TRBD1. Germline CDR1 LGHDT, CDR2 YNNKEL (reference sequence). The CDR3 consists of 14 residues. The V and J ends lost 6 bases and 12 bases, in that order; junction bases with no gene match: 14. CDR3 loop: CASRPGQGTGGHTF. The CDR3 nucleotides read TGTGCCAGCAGACCGGGACAGGGTACGGGAGGCCACACCTTC.

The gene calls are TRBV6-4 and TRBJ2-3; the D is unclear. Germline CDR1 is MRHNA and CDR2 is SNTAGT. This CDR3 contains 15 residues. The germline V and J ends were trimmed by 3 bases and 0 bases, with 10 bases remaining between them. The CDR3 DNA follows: TGTGCCAGCAGTGAACAGATCTCTAGCACAGATACGCAGTATTTT. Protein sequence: CASSEQISSTDTQYF.

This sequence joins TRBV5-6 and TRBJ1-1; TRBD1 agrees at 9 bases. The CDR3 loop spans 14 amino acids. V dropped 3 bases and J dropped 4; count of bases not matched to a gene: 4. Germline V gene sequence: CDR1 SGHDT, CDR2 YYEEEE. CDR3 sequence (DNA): TGTGCCAGCAGCTCTAGACAGGGGGTCACTGAAGCTTTCTTT. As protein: CASSSRQGVTEAFF.

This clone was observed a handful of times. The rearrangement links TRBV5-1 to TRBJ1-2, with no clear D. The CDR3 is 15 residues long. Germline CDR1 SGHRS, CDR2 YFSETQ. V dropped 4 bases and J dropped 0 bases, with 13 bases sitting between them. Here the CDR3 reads CASSPGGGANYGYTF. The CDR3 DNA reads TGCGCCAGCAGCCCCGGAGGTGGAGCTAACTATGGCTACACCTTC.

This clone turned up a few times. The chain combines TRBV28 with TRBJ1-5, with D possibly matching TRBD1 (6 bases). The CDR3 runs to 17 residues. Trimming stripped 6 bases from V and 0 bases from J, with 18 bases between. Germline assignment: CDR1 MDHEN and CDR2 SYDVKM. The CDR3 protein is CASSHTGWDGSNQPQHF. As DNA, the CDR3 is TGTGCCAGCAGCCATACAGGGTGGGACGGTAGCAATCAGCCCCAGCATTTT.

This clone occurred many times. DNA for the CDR3: TGTGCCTGGAGTACGAGGCGGACAGGGAAAAGGGCTTTCTTT. This codes for CAWSTRRTGKRAFF. This chain uses TRBV30 with TRBJ1-1; the match to TRBD1 covers 8 bases. J was trimmed by 11 bases and V by 2 bases; bases with no gene match: 13. This CDR3 is built from 14 residues. Germline V gene data show CDR1 as GTSNPN and CDR2 as SVGIG (reference sequence).

The CDR3 sequence is CASSVADTPQETQYF. Written as DNA, the CDR3 is TGTGCCAGCAGCGTAGCGGACACACCCCAAGAGACCCAGTACTTC. The chain joins TRBV9 to TRBJ2-5; TRBD1 is a possible D gene (5 bases). The ends were cut back, 0 bases at V and 1 base at J, with 10 bases in the middle. The CDR3 is 15 residues long. The germline CDR1 and CDR2 sequences are SGDLS and YYNGEE. The whole variable domain, filled in from reference TRBV9 and TRBJ2-5, reads DSGVTQTPKHLITATGQRVTLRCSPRSGDLSVYWYQQSLDQGLQFLIQYYNGEERAKGNILERFSAQQFPDLHSELNLSSLELGDSALYFCASSVADTPQETQYFGPGTRLLVL.